The 24 T cell receptor beta chains below all came from one sample that was sequenced in a study of blood T cell repertoires in COVID-19. Only in-frame clones appear in the TCRdb table, and some are missing; sequencing was by immunoSEQ multiplex PCR. Of about 140,000 clones in the sample, 84% are singletons; the top ten hold roughly 3.9%. Material for sequencing was PBMCs or T cells enriched from blood (not recorded which). These receptors originate from a man in his fifties or sixties in a cohort exposed to, infected with or recovered from COVID-19 (not recorded which).

This chain joins TRBV7-2 and TRBJ2-3, with 10 nucleotides matching TRBD2. Germline V CDR1 and CDR2: SGHTA, FQGNSA. V dropped 5 bases and J dropped 5; count of bases not matched to a gene: 10. The CDR3 length is 16 residues. DNA for the CDR3: TGTGCCAGCAGCCACAATAGCGGGGGGCGAAAAGATACGCAGTATTTT. It encodes CASSHNSGGRKDTQYF.

The chain is built from TRBV9 and TRBJ2-3; D is possibly TRBD1 (5 bases). Germline CDR1 is SGDLS and CDR2 is YYNGEE. The CDR3 is 14 amino acids. V lost 6 bases, J lost 2 bases, and 13 bases lay in between. The chain's CDR3 is CASTPDTSTDTQYF. CDR3 in DNA: TGTGCCAGCACACCGGACACCTCCACAGATACGCAGTATTTT.

This clone was seen a few times. V usage is TRBV19 and J usage is TRBJ1-6; D unresolved. This CDR3 has 14 residues. V lost 6 bases, J lost 5 bases, and 11 bases lay in between. Germline V gene data show CDR1 as LNHDA and CDR2 as SQIVND (reference sequence). The chain's CDR3 is CASRAGRDNSPLHF. CDR3 DNA sequence: TGTGCCAGTAGGGCCGGGAGAGATAATTCACCCCTCCACTTT.

The rearrangement joins TRBV7-9 to TRBJ1-2, with 7 bases fitting TRBD1. Germline-derived CDR1 and CDR2 are SEHNR and FQNEAQ (reference sequence). This CDR3 contains 14 residues. Trimming cost V 0 bases and J 9 bases; bases outside gene matches: 7. CDR3 in amino acids: CASSLAGGQPSYTF. CDR3 DNA sequence: TGTGCCAGCAGCTTAGCGGGGGGACAGCCGAGCTACACCTTC.

CDR3 coding DNA: TGTGCCAGCAGTCCGCCGACAGGAAAACTGTTTTTT. The encoded protein is CASSPPTGKLFF. The V call is TRBV27, the J call TRBJ1-4; D might be TRBD1 (6 bases). Trimming cost V 5 bases and J 10 bases, with 11 bases left between them. CDR1 and CDR2 (germline): MNHEY, SMNVEV (reference sequence). The CDR3 contains 12 residues.

This clone was detected only once. The chain has TRBV5-1 and TRBJ2-7, with 9 bases lining up with TRBD1. The CDR3 has 14 amino acids. The germline CDR1 and CDR2 sequences are SGHRS and YFSETQ. V dropped 3 bases and J dropped 4; count of bases not matched to a gene: 5. The CDR3 loop is CASSSGTGTYEQYF. CDR3 coding DNA: TGCGCCAGCAGCTCTGGGACAGGGACTTACGAGCAGTACTTC.

This clone turned up a few times. The chain recombines TRBV10-3 with TRBJ1-3; 9 bases map to TRBD1. The CDR3 covers 18 residues. From germline, CDR1 is ENHRY and CDR2 SYGVKD. With V trimmed by 6 bases and J by 3 bases, 15 bases remained unmatched. CDR3: CAISKLGTGLNHGNTIYF. The CDR3, as DNA: TGTGCCATCAGCAAACTCGGGACAGGGCTAAATCATGGAAACACCATATATTTT.

The chain joins TRBV7-8 to TRBJ2-7, with no clear D. The V end lost 5 bases, the J end lost 3 bases, and 8 bases lay between the germline ends. Germline V gives CDR1 SGHVS, CDR2 FQNEAQ. The CDR3 runs 12 residues. In DNA form, the CDR3 reads TGTGCCAGCAGCCAGCTAGGCTACGAGCAGTACTTC. Protein: CASSQLGYEQYF.

The V gene is TRBV7-9, the J gene TRBJ1-1; possibly TRBD1 for D (5 bases). Trimming took off 1 base at V and 7 bases at J, with 10 bases between the two ends. CDR3 length: 13 residues. CDR1 is SEHNR and CDR2 is FQNEAQ in the germline V gene (reference sequence). DNA of the CDR3: TGTGCCAGCAGCTTAGGGGGCAGCGTTGAAGCTTTCTTT. Protein product: CASSLGGSVEAFF.

V gene TRBV4-1 combines with J gene TRBJ1-5, with a possible D match to TRBD1 (6 bases). Germline V gene lookup returns CDR1 MGHRA and CDR2 YSYEKL. With 0 bases removed from V and 11 bases from J, the gap between germline ends came to 17 bases. The CDR3 loop spans 15 amino acids. This CDR3 is CASSQETGSAGAQHF. CDR3 DNA: TGCGCCAGCAGCCAAGAGACAGGTTCCGCAGGGGCCCAGCATTTT.

The rearrangement uses TRBV30 and TRBJ2-7; perhaps TRBD2 as D (5 bases). This CDR3 has 16 amino acids. From germline, CDR1 is GTSNPN and CDR2 SVGIG (reference sequence). Trimming took off 3 bases at V and 5 bases at J, with 23 bases between the two ends. The CDR3: CAWSGGLGSGPHEQYF. The CDR3 nucleotides read TGTGCCTGGAGCGGAGGATTAGGCTCAGGTCCCCACGAGCAGTACTTC. Full variable domain (missing parts from reference TRBV30 and TRBJ2-7): SQTIHQWPATLVQPVGSPLSLECTVEGTSNPNLYWYRQAAGRGLQLLFYSVGIGQISSEVPQNLSASRPQDRQFILSSKKLLLSDSGFYLCAWSGGLGSGPHEQYFGPGTRLTVT.

The V gene is TRBV11-2, the J gene TRBJ1-2, with 7 bases fitting TRBD1. Germline loops: CDR1 SGHAT, CDR2 FQNNGV. There are 14 residues in the CDR3. With V trimmed by 4 bases and J by 3 bases, 5 bases remained unmatched. The CDR3 region is CASSSLTGDYGYTF. The CDR3 nucleotides read TGTGCCAGCAGCTCCTTAACAGGGGACTATGGCTACACCTTC.

V usage is TRBV19 and J usage is TRBJ1-1; tentatively, D is TRBD1 (5 bases). This CDR3 spans 13 amino acids. V was cut by 3 bases and J by 4 bases, with 9 bases left in between. CDR1 is LNHDA and CDR2 is SQIVND in the germline V gene (reference sequence). The CDR3 region has the DNA TGTGCCAGTAGTATGGTAGGGGCCACTGAAGCTTTCTTT. Its protein is CASSMVGATEAFF.

This clone was recorded only once. An end of the junction does not agree with germline; a read error may underlie this. The V call is TRBV10-3, the J call TRBJ1-6; 7 nucleotides align to TRBD1. Germline CDR1 ENHRY, CDR2 SYGVKD. The CDR3 has 14 residues. CDR3 nucleotide sequence: TGTGCCATCGGCGTAGGGACAGAGAATTCGCCCCTCCACTTT. Translated: CAIGVGTENSPLHF.

J is TRBJ1-5 and V is TRBV19; D remains unclear. V dropped 4 bases and J dropped 2 bases, with 9 bases sitting between them. Germline CDR1 reads LNHDA; CDR2 reads SQIVND (reference sequence). This CDR3 is built from 14 residues. The CDR3 protein is CASSTNEGNQPQHF. CDR3 in DNA: TGTGCCAGTAGTACCAACGAGGGCAATCAGCCCCAGCATTTT.

The rearrangement links TRBV7-2 to TRBJ2-7; TRBD2 agrees at 7 bases. This CDR3 is 14 amino acids long. Trimming cost V 1 base and J 5 bases; bases outside gene matches: 5. Germline CDR1 is SGHTA and CDR2 is FQGNSA. This chain's CDR3 is CASSLVAGVDEQYF. The CDR3, as DNA: TGTGCCAGCAGCTTAGTTGCGGGAGTGGACGAGCAGTACTTC.

V gene TRBV6-2 or TRBV6-3 combines with J gene TRBJ1-2; a possible D gene is TRBD1 (5 bases). Germline V gene data show CDR1 as MNHEY and CDR2 as SVGEGT. V was trimmed by 0 bases and J by 4 bases, leaving 9 bases between them. The CDR3 runs to 14 residues. The chain's CDR3 is CASSYSTDFYGYTF. CDR3 nucleotides: TGTGCCAGCAGTTACTCGACAGATTTCTATGGCTACACCTTC.

The chain uses TRBV5-6 and TRBJ1-2; D perhaps matches TRBD1 (6 bases). The CDR3 is 14 residues long. V lost 4 bases and J 4 bases, leaving 14 bases between the germline ends. The germline V gene encodes CDR1 SGHDT and CDR2 YYEEEE. This chain's CDR3 is CASSLTGLLYGYTF. The CDR3 DNA reads as TGTGCCAGCAGCCTGACAGGCCTACTCTATGGCTACACCTTC.

The CDR3 DNA follows: TGCGCCAGCAGCTTGGTTCGGGGGGATACAGATACGCAGTATTTT. This translates into CASSLVRGDTDTQYF. This rearrangement joins TRBV5-1 to TRBJ2-3, with 7 nucleotides matching TRBD2. The CDR3 has 15 amino acids. Per the germline V gene, CDR1 is SGHRS and CDR2 is YFSETQ. Trimming at V came to 0 bases and at J to 3 bases, leaving 4 bases not matched to a gene.

The chain joins TRBV2 to TRBJ2-3; D possibly corresponds to TRBD2 (6 bases). The length of the CDR3 is 15 residues. CDR1 is SNHLY and CDR2 is FYNNEI in the germline V gene. The V and J ends lost 0 bases and 1 base respectively, with 8 bases between them. The CDR3 DNA sequence: TGTGCCAGCAGTGAAGCGGGAGGCGGCACAGATACGCAGTATTTT. It yields the protein CASSEAGGGTDTQYF.

CDR3 nucleotide sequence: TGTGCCAGCAGCTCCCACGGGACAGGGGTTCACGAGCAGTACTTC. It translates to CASSSHGTGVHEQYF. V is TRBV7-9 and J is TRBJ2-7; 10 positions agree with TRBD1. Germline CDR1 and CDR2: SEHNR and FQNEAQ (reference sequence). The CDR3 is 15 amino acids. V gave up 4 bases and J gave up 5 bases; unmatched junction bases: 8.

CDR3 DNA: TGTGCCAGTAGTATAGGCAGGGGGCGTCAAGAGACCCAGTACTTC. This codes for CASSIGRGRQETQYF. V usage is TRBV19 and J usage is TRBJ2-5, with 8 bases identical to TRBD1. V shed 1 base, J shed 2 bases, and the junction held 3 bases outside the gene matches. This CDR3 has 15 residues. Germline CDR1 LNHDA, CDR2 SQIVND (reference sequence). The whole variable domain, filled in from reference TRBV19 and TRBJ2-5, reads DGGITQSPKYLFRKEGQNVTLSCEQNLNHDAMYWYRQDPGQGLRLIYYSQIVNDFQKGDIAEGYSVSREKKESFPLTVTSAQKNPTAFYLCASSIGRGRQETQYFGPGTRLLVL.

The CDR3 coding sequence is TGTGCCAGCAGCTTAGATCCGACGGCCGGGACCCAGCATTTT. As protein: CASSLDPTAGTQHF. The chain is built from TRBV11-2 and TRBJ1-5; D gene unclear. Looked up from germline, CDR1 is SGHAT and CDR2 is FQNNGV. V gave up 0 bases and J gave up 11 bases, with 14 bases separating them. The CDR3 sequence is 14 residues long.

The chain recombines TRBV5-5 with TRBJ2-5; a weak D match, TRBD1 (5 bases). V gave up 4 bases and J gave up 2 bases, with 15 bases separating them. The CDR3 sequence is 15 residues long. The germline V gene has CDR1 SGHKS and CDR2 YYEKEE (reference sequence). CDR3 sequence: CASSHIGAIQETQYF. CDR3 sequence (DNA): TGTGCCAGCAGCCACATAGGGGCCATTCAAGAGACCCAGTACTTC.